This entry lists 26 T cell receptor beta chains sequenced from one sample in a study of tumor-infiltrating lymphocytes in oesophageal squamous cell carcinoma. TCRdb ran MiXCR on the PCR reads and lists one entry per CDR3 protein. Of approximately 15,000 distinct CDR3 sequences in the sample, roughly 49% were seen once. The sequenced sample was esophageal tumor tissue. These receptors were obtained from a male donor with esophageal squamous cell carcinoma.

This chain joins TRBV11-2 and TRBJ2-7; either TRBD1 or TRBD2 may supply D (5 bases each). Germline CDR1 is SGHAT and CDR2 is FQNNGV. The V gene lost 5 bases and the J gene lost 3 bases, with 14 bases spanning the gap. The CDR3 consists of 14 residues. The CDR3 DNA reads TGTGCCAGCAGCCCAAGGCCGGGGCTCTACGAGCAGTACTTC. The encoded protein is CASSPRPGLYEQYF.

Ten or more counts support this clonotype. The chain employs TRBV18 and TRBJ2-2; D ambiguous. The CDR3 runs 15 residues. The ends were cut back, 4 bases at V and 1 base at J, with 10 bases in the middle. The germline V gene has CDR1 KGHSH and CDR2 LQKENI. Here the CDR3 DNA reads TGTGCCAGCTCACGCCCGGACGTGAACACCGGGGAGCTGTTTTTT. It is translated as CASSRPDVNTGELFF.

This rearrangement joins TRBV12-3 or TRBV12-4 to TRBJ2-1; D is ambiguous. With the DNA end fitting TRBJ2-4 better, the J assignment may be wrong. The CDR3 sequence is 17 residues long. CDR3 coding DNA: TGTGCCAGCAGTTTCAACCCCGATGCCTGGCCCAAAAACATTCAGTACTTC. This sequence encodes CASSFNPDAWPKNIQYF.

A word on this clonotype: Just one base apart from a much larger clone, this may be a read error. The DNA for the CDR3 is TGTGCCAGCACCCGATCAAGGACCTACGAGCAGTTCTTC. Its protein is CASTRSRTYEQFF. V usage is TRBV7-2 and J usage is TRBJ2-5; D call uncertain. The J call may be in error: the DNA end matches TRBJ2-1 better. Looked up from germline, CDR1 is SGHTA and CDR2 is FQGNSA. The CDR3 spans 13 residues.

The chain joins TRBV7-3 to TRBJ2-1, with 12 bases fitting TRBD2. The germline V gene encodes CDR1 SGHTA and CDR2 FQGTGA. V was pared by 2 bases and J by 6 bases, with 5 bases of the junction left unmatched. The CDR3 loop spans 16 amino acids. The CDR3 region has the DNA TGTGCCAGCAGCTTATCCCTAGCGGGAGGGGTCAATGAGCAGTTCTTC. Amino acids: CASSLSLAGGVNEQFF.

This rearrangement joins TRBV7-8 to TRBJ2-4, with 7 bases aligning to TRBD1. The CDR3 is made up of 13 amino acids. The germline V gene has CDR1 SGHVS and CDR2 FQNEAQ. Germline trimming cut 1 base from V and 13 bases from J; bases unmatched to any gene: 7. CDR3 residues: CASSLGRDRKQYF. The CDR3, as DNA: TGTGCCAGCAGCTTAGGAAGGGACAGAAAACAGTACTTC.

The rearrangement joins TRBV7-3 to TRBJ2-7; 8 bases line up with TRBD1. V lost 5 bases, J lost 0 bases, and 3 bases stayed unmatched. This CDR3 region has 14 residues. Germline values: CDR1 SGHTA, CDR2 FQGTGA. CDR3 amino acids: CASSLDRDSYEQYF. CDR3 bases: TGTGCCAGCAGCCTGGACAGGGACTCCTACGAGCAGTACTTC.

A note on this clonotype: This CDR3 is missing its conserved last phenylalanine or tryptophan, likely due to a read error. No DNA is shown, since the ends of the CDR3 on it are uncertain; the CDR3 is the one TCRdb lists. The J gene is TRBJ2-6, the V gene TRBV4-2; the table gives TRBD2 as D, unverified against the DNA. CDR1 is LGHNA, CDR2 YNFKEQ, per germline. Termini included, the CDR3 measures 9 amino acids. The CDR3: CASSQEAAG.

The chain couples TRBV10-3 to TRBJ2-3, with 7 nucleotides matching TRBD2. The germline gives CDR1 ENHRY, CDR2 SYGVKD. V was pared by 6 bases and J by 6 bases, with 6 bases of the junction left unmatched. There are 13 residues in the CDR3. The CDR3 loop reads CAISTSVLDTQYF. As DNA, the CDR3 is TGTGCCATCAGCACTAGCGTTTTGGATACGCAGTATTTT.

The chain employs TRBV12-3 or TRBV12-4 and TRBJ1-2; a weak D match, TRBD2 (7 bases). The J call may be incorrect, as the DNA end agrees better with TRBJ2-7. The CDR3 has 16 residues. The chain's CDR3 is CASSFGGGGVDHEQYF. CDR3 sequence (DNA): TGTGCCAGCAGTTTTGGGGGGGGCGGGGTTGACCACGAGCAGTACTTC.

This clonotype was observed a few times. Since a much larger clone is just one base distant, this may be a read error. The genes are TRBV7-6 and TRBJ2-2, with 9 bases that match TRBD2. CDR3 length equals 16 residues. CDR1 is SGHVS, CDR2 FNYEAQ, per germline. Here the CDR3 DNA reads TGTGCCAGCAGCATAAGACTAGCGGTGAACACCGTGGAGCTGTTTTTT. Translation: CASSIRLAVNTVELFF.

This clonotype was detected only a few times. The chain uses TRBV7-9 and TRBJ2-6, with 9 nucleotides matching TRBD1. From germline, CDR1 is SEHNR and CDR2 FQNEAQ (reference sequence). CDR3 length equals 16 residues. V dropped 3 bases and J dropped 1; count of bases not matched to a gene: 1. CDR3 DNA: TGTGCCAGCAGCTTGGACAGGGGTTCTGGGGCCAACGTCCTGACTTTC. This gives the protein CASSLDRGSGANVLTF.

About this clonotype: A read error is likely, as this CDR3 ends without the conserved phenylalanine or tryptophan. The DNA is omitted, as the CDR3 cannot be located on it reliably, and the CDR3 follows TCRdb's listing. The CDR3 here is CASSLAGRI. J is TRBJ2-6 and V is TRBV12-3 or TRBV12-4; the tabulated D call, TRBD1, remains unverified against the DNA. Termini included, the CDR3 measures 9 amino acids.

The V call is TRBV7-2, the J call TRBJ1-5; no clear D. This CDR3 has 15 residues. Trimming pared 2 bases from V and 3 bases from J, leaving 11 bases between. CDR1 and CDR2 (germline): SGHTA, FQGNSA. CDR3 nucleotides: TGTGCCAGCAGCTTAATAATCAACGCCAATCAGCCCCAGCATTTT. Translating gives CASSLIINANQPQHF.

This rearrangement joins TRBV12-3 or TRBV12-4 to TRBJ2-6; TRBD1 matches at 8 bases. The J call is uncertain, as TRBJ2-5 better fits the DNA end. The CDR3 is made up of 14 amino acids. The CDR3 nucleotides are TGTGCCAGCAGTCGGACAGGGTTAGGCGAGACCCAGTACTTC. The encoded protein is CASSRTGLGETQYF.

This clonotype qualifies as medium-sized. Here the CDR3 DNA reads TGTGCCAGCACTTCCCTCGCAGGCTCCTACAATGAGCAGTACTTC. Translated, it gives CASTSLAGSYNEQYF. The chain combines TRBV6-1 with TRBJ2-1, with D hard to call. The J call may be faulty, since TRBJ2-7 better matches the DNA end. This CDR3 has 15 residues. Germline V gene lookup returns CDR1 MNHNS and CDR2 SASEGT.

Regarding this clonotype: The junction shows a germline mismatch at one end, possibly a read error. The V and J genes are TRBV7-6 and TRBJ2-3; 11 nucleotides line up with TRBD2. Germline loops: CDR1 SGHVS, CDR2 FNYEAQ. The CDR3 sequence is 14 residues long. The CDR3 loop reads CASSSGLAADTQYF. CDR3 nucleotide sequence: TGTGCTAGCAGCTCGGGACTAGCGGCAGATACGCAGTATTTT.

This clonotype was picked up many times. This CDR3 is CASRTNPGTLSSYEQYF. The DNA for the CDR3 is TGTGCCAGCAGGACTAATCCCGGGACTCTCAGCTCCTACGAGCAGTACTTC. The rearrangement links TRBV27 to TRBJ2-7, with TRBD2 as a possible D gene (6 bases). The CDR3 covers 17 residues. Between the trimmed V and J ends, which lost 6 bases and 0 bases, there was a span of 21 bases. CDR1 and CDR2 from the germline V gene are MNHEY and SMNVEV (reference sequence).

The CDR3 DNA reads as TGTGCCAGCAGCTTCCGGGACAGCCCGTCCAATGAGCAGTTCTTC. Protein product: CASSFRDSPSNEQFF. This rearrangement joins TRBV7-8 to TRBJ2-1; 7 bases agree with TRBD1. CDR3 size: 15 residues. The junction had 8 bases not matched to a gene; V was cut back by 3 bases and J by 6 bases. CDR1 is SGHVS, CDR2 FQNEAQ, per germline.

J is TRBJ2-1 and V is TRBV10-2, with TRBD1 matching over 8 bases. Looked up from germline, CDR1 is WSHSY and CDR2 is SAAADI. Trimming took 6 bases from V and 4 from J; bases not matched to a gene: 2. The CDR3 sequence is 13 residues long. The CDR3 DNA is TGCGCCAGCAGGACAGGGGTTTACAATGAGCAGTTCTTC. It encodes CASRTGVYNEQFF.

The chain is built from TRBV6-2 or TRBV6-3 and TRBJ2-7; D call uncertain. The CDR3 has 14 amino acids. The V end was cut by 4 bases, the J end by 0 bases, with 10 bases between. Germline CDR1 MNHEY, CDR2 SVGEGT. The CDR3 DNA reads as TGTGCCAGCAGTTCCAGGTGGCTCTCCTACGAGCAGTACTTC. Protein sequence: CASSSRWLSYEQYF.

As to this clonotype: Because it lacks the conserved phenylalanine or tryptophan at the end, this CDR3 is likely a read error. The DNA is left out, because the CDR3 cannot be placed on it with certainty; the CDR3 is given as TCRdb lists it. The rearrangement links TRBV24-1 to TRBJ2-3; the table's D call, TRBD1, was not checked against the DNA. The V gene's germline CDR1 is KGHDR and CDR2 SFDVKD. The CDR3 spans 18 amino acids, including both terminal residues. CDR3 amino acids: CATSDFGTGPQETQYFGP.

The sample holds a few counts of this clonotype. The conserved phenylalanine or tryptophan normally closing the CDR3 is absent here, so this likely arose from a read error. No DNA is shown, since the ends of the CDR3 on it are uncertain; the CDR3 is the one TCRdb lists. The rearrangement links TRBV7-9 to TRBJ2-7; TRBD1, as called in the table, went unchecked against the DNA. CDR1 and CDR2 (germline): SEHNR, FQNEAQ (reference sequence). Including both end residues, the CDR3 is 15 amino acids long. The CDR3 here is CASISTGGNEQFFGS.

The DNA for the CDR3 is TGTGCCAGCAGCCTGGGAGGGGGGGATGGTGATGGCTACACCTTC. It yields the protein CASSLGGGDGDGYTF. The V and J genes are TRBV7-3 and TRBJ1-2; a possible D gene is TRBD1 (6 bases). CDR1 and CDR2 (germline): SGHTA, FQGTGA. The CDR3 has 15 residues. V was pared by 5 bases and J by 6 bases, with 19 bases between.

This chain joins TRBV7-3 and TRBJ2-3; 12 positions agree with TRBD2. Trimming at V came to 5 bases and at J to 4 bases, leaving 4 bases not matched to a gene. Germline loops: CDR1 SGHTA, CDR2 FQGTGA. There are 15 residues in the CDR3. The CDR3 nucleotides are TGTGCCAGCAGCCAAACTAGCGGGAGGTCAGATACGCAGTATTTT. Residues: CASSQTSGRSDTQYF.

This clonotype was observed a few times. V usage is TRBV7-2 and J usage is TRBJ2-7, with 14 bases lining up with TRBD2. Germline loops: CDR1 SGHTA, CDR2 FQGNSA. The CDR3 runs to 15 residues. With V trimmed by 3 bases and J by 4 bases, 2 bases remained unmatched. The CDR3 loop reads CASSFWTSGRYEQYF. CDR3 DNA: TGTGCCAGCAGCTTCTGGACTAGCGGGAGGTACGAGCAGTACTTC.